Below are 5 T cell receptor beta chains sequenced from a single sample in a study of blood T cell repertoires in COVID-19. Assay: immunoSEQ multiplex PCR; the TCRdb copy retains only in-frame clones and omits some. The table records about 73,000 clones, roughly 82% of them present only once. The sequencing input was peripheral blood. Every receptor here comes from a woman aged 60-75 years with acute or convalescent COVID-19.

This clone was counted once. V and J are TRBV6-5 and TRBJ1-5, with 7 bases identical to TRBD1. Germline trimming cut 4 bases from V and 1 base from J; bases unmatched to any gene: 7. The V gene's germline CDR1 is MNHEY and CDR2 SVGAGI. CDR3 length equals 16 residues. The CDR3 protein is CASSSTGARSNQPQHF. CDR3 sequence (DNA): TGTGCCAGCAGTTCAACAGGGGCGAGGAGCAATCAGCCCCAGCATTTT.

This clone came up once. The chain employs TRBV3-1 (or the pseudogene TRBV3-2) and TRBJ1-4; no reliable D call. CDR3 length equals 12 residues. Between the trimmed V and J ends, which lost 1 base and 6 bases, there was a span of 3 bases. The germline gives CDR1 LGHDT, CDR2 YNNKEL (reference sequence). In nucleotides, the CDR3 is TGTGCCAGCAGCCAAGCTTATGAAAAACTGTTTTTT. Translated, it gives CASSQAYEKLFF.

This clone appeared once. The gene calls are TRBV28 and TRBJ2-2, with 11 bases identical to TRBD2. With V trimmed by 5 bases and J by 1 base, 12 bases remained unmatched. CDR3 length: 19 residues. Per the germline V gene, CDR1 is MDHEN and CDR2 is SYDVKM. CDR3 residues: CASSPRLRLAGQNTGELFF. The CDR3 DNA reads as TGTGCCAGCAGTCCCCGGCTCAGACTAGCGGGACAGAACACCGGGGAGCTGTTTTTT.

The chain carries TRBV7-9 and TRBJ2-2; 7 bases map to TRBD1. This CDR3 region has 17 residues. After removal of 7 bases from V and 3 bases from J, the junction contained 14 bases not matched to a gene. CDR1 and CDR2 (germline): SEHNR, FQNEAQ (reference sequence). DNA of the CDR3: TGTGCCAGCACGGGTTTGGTTCTGGGACAGTACACCGGGGAGCTGTTTTTT. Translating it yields CASTGLVLGQYTGELFF.

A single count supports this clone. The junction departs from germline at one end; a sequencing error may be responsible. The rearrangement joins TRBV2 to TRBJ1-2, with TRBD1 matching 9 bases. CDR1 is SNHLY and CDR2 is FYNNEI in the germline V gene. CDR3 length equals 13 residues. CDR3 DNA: TGTGCCAACAGTGGGGAGACAGGGGGTAGCTACACCTTC. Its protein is CANSGETGGSYTF.